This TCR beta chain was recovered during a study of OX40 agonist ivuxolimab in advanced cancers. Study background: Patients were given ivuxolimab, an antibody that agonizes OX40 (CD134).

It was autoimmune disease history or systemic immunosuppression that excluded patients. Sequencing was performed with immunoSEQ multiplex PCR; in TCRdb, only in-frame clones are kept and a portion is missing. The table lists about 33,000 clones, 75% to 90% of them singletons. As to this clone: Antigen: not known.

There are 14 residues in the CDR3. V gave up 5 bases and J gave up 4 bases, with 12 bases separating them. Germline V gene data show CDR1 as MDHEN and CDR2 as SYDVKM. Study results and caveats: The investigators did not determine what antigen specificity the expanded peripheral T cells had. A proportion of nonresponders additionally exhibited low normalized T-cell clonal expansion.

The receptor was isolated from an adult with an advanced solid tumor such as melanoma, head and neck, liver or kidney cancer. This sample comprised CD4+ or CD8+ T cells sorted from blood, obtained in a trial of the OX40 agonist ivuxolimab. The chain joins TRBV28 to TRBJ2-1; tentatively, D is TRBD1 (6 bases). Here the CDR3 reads CASSPPGQYNEQFF. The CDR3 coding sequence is TGTGCCAGCAGTCCACCGGGACAATACAATGAGCAGTTCTTC.